A selection of T cell receptor beta chains follows, all from one sample in a study of identical twins. TCRdb called the 5' RACE reads again in MiXCR, with one record for every CDR3 protein. This sample yields roughly 230,000 distinct CDR3 sequences, of which about 8.3% are seen a single time; 3% belongs to the top ten. These sequences were also reported in another study, on yellow fever vaccine responses in identical twins.

The sequencing sample was made of CD8+ T cells sorted from blood. These receptors were obtained from a woman younger than 35 in good health. CDR3s include the opening cysteine and the closing phenylalanine or tryptophan. D genes are given only for firm matches. Size is omitted from some rows. Given values are once, few, many or a class for expanded clones.

D	J	size	V	CDR3	DNA
-	TRBJ2-7	-	TRBV3-1	CASSQVALTNYEQYF	TGTGCCAGCAGCCAAGTGGCGCTAACGAACTACGAGCAGTACTTC
-	TRBJ1-2	-	TRBV5-6	CASSLRRGNYGYTF	TGTGCCAGCAGCCTACGGAGGGGCAACTATGGCTACACCTTT
-	TRBJ2-1	many	TRBV12-3/TRBV12-4	CASSSLDASSYNEQFF	TGTGCCAGCAGTTCCCTGGACGCCAGCTCCTACAATGAGCAGTTCTTC
-	TRBJ2-1	few	TRBV24-1	CATSDLEGGEQFF	TGTGCCACCAGTGATTTAGAGGGGGGGGAGCAGTTCTTC
TRBD2	TRBJ2-1	few	TRBV3-1	CASSPQLAVLPYNEQFF	TGTGCCAGCAGCCCGCAACTAGCGGTCCTCCCCTACAATGAGCAGTTCTTC
TRBD2	TRBJ2-7	few	TRBV7-9	CASSPPPGLDSYEQYF	TGTGCCAGCAGCCCCCCCCCGGGACTAGACTCCTACGAGCAGTACTTC
-	TRBJ2-7	many	TRBV29-1	CSALVGYEQYF	TGCAGCGCCCTCGTAGGGTACGAGCAGTACTTC
TRBD1	TRBJ2-5	few	TRBV11-2	CASSLFILGQGEETQYF	TGTGCCAGCAGCTTATTCATTCTGGGACAGGGAGAAGAGACCCAGTACTTC
-	TRBJ2-1	-	TRBV11-1	CASTLALSPYNEQFF	TGTGCCAGCACCCTTGCACTATCTCCCTACAATGAGCAGTTCTTC
-	TRBJ2-7	-	TRBV7-2	CASSLVRTGFIHEQYF	TGTGCCAGCAGCTTAGTGAGAACAGGGTTTATCCACGAGCAGTACTTC
-	TRBJ2-1	few	TRBV6-5	CASSYSIGAEQFF	TGTGCCAGCAGTTACTCCATAGGGGCTGAGCAGTTCTTC
TRBD1	TRBJ2-7	-	TRBV6-2/TRBV6-3	CASSYYRGREYEQYF	TGTGCCAGCAGTTACTACAGGGGGCGCGAGTACGAGCAGTACTTC
TRBD1	TRBJ2-7	-	TRBV20-1	CSARPDRDPSYEQYF	TGCAGTGCTAGGCCAGACAGGGACCCCTCCTACGAGCAGTACTTC
-	TRBJ2-3	many	TRBV7-9	CASSLGRADTQYF	TGTGCCAGCAGCTTAGGACGAGCAGATACGCAGTATTTT
-	TRBJ2-7	many	TRBV7-2	CASSLGVIEQYF	TGTGCCAGCAGCTTAGGGGTTATCGAGCAGTACTTC
TRBD1	TRBJ2-2	-	TRBV29-1	CSVPNDRVGTTGELFF	TGCAGCGTCCCCAACGACAGGGTTGGTACTACCGGGGAGCTGTTTTTT
TRBD2	TRBJ2-3	few	TRBV7-3	CASSLVSGGAVADTQYF	TGTGCCAGCAGCTTAGTTTCGGGGGGGGCGGTCGCAGATACGCAGTATTTT
-	TRBJ2-7	many	TRBV21-1	CASSTTLQGSSGKASGNEQYF	TGTGCCAGCAGCACCACCTTACAGGGATCCAGCGGGAAGGCCTCAGGTAACGAGCAGTACTTC
-	TRBJ2-1	few	TRBV7-2	CASSLPPFSTYNEQFF	TGTGCCAGCAGCTTACCCCCTTTCTCAACCTACAATGAGCAGTTCTTC
-	TRBJ2-1	many	TRBV14	CASSQERTYNEQFF	TGTGCCAGCAGCCAAGAGCGCACCTACAATGAGCAGTTCTTC
TRBD1	TRBJ1-1	few	TRBV7-2	CASSPQGDEAFF	TGTGCCAGCAGCCCACAGGGGGATGAAGCTTTCTTT
TRBD1	TRBJ2-7	many	TRBV5-1	CASSFTGGTYEQYF	TGCGCCAGCAGCTTCACAGGGGGCACCTACGAGCAGTACTTC
TRBD1	TRBJ2-2	few	TRBV2	CASRPGQMNTGELFF	TGTGCCAGCAGACCGGGACAGATGAACACCGGGGAGCTGTTTTTT
-	TRBJ2-7	few	TRBV20-1	CSFGSEANYEQYF	TGCAGTTTCGGGAGTGAGGCCAACTACGAGCAGTACTTC
-	TRBJ1-5	-	TRBV27	CASSAPGRNQPQHF	TGTGCCAGCAGTGCACCGGGGCGCAATCAGCCCCAGCATTTT
-	TRBJ2-2	-	TRBV5-1	CASSQPGRENTGELFF	TGCGCCAGCAGCCAGCCGGGCAGGGAAAACACCGGGGAGCTGTTTTTT
-	TRBJ2-5	-	TRBV6-2/TRBV6-3	CASSPERYQETQYF	TGTGCCAGCAGCCCCGAGCGGTACCAAGAGACCCAGTACTTC
-	TRBJ2-1	many	TRBV24-1	CATSDFGGGGEQFF	TGTGCCACCAGTGATTTTGGTGGGGGCGGTGAGCAGTTCTTC
-	TRBJ2-7	many	TRBV28	CASSKPGTSSYEQYF	TGTGCCAGCAGCAAACCCGGGACGAGCTCCTACGAGCAGTACTTC
-	TRBJ2-7	many	TRBV9	CASSPSRGEQYF	TGTGCCAGCAGCCCCAGTCGAGGCGAGCAGTACTTC
-	TRBJ2-7	few	TRBV20-1	CSARGYLDLSYEQYF	TGCAGTGCTAGAGGGTACCTAGACCTCTCCTACGAGCAGTACTTC
-	TRBJ2-7	-	TRBV20-1	CSATGTGYEQYF	TGCAGTGCTACCGGCACTGGCTACGAGCAGTACTTC
TRBD2	TRBJ2-1	-	TRBV15	CATSREAGGADNEQFF	TGTGCCACCAGCAGAGAGGCGGGAGGAGCGGACAATGAGCAGTTCTTC
TRBD2	TRBJ2-3	many	TRBV20-1	CSAREPSGSQPQYF	TGCAGTGCTAGAGAGCCTAGCGGGAGCCAGCCGCAGTATTTT
-	TRBJ2-1	many	TRBV7-9	CASSFEFREARPNEQFF	TGTGCCAGCAGCTTTGAATTTAGGGAAGCCCGCCCCAATGAGCAGTTCTTC
-	TRBJ2-7	many	TRBV20-1	CSARGDYSYEQYF	TGCAGTGCTAGAGGGGATTACTCCTACGAGCAGTACTTC
TRBD1	TRBJ2-5	few	TRBV29-1	CSAGTGAPRETQYF	TGCAGCGCCGGGACAGGGGCCCCCCGAGAGACCCAGTACTTC
-	TRBJ2-1	-	TRBV7-4	CASSLVVCEQFF	TGTGCCAGCAGCTTAGTAGTTTGTGAGCAGTTCTTC
TRBD2	TRBJ2-1	-	TRBV27	CASSASSGTHNEQFF	TGTGCCAGCAGTGCGTCCAGCGGGACTCACAATGAGCAGTTCTTC
-	TRBJ2-7	-	TRBV7-8	CASSLGTSRLYEQYF	TGTGCCAGCAGCCTAGGGACTTCTCGCCTTTACGAGCAGTACTTC
TRBD1	TRBJ2-6	few	TRBV27	CASSKRDRDGGANVLTF	TGTGCCAGCAGTAAAAGAGACAGGGATGGTGGGGCCAACGTCCTGACTTTC
TRBD1	TRBJ1-1	few	TRBV6-1	CASSPHRGARTEAFF	TGTGCCAGCAGCCCTCACAGGGGTGCAAGGACTGAAGCTTTCTTT
-	TRBJ1-5	few	TRBV27	CASRLSPNQPQHF	TGTGCCAGCCGCTTATCCCCTAATCAGCCCCAGCATTTT
TRBD1	TRBJ2-7	few	TRBV4-1	CASSPHRDRGDEQYF	TGCGCCAGCAGCCCCCACCGGGACAGGGGAGACGAGCAGTACTTC
-	TRBJ2-2	few	TRBV20-1	CSARDWQGTDPNTGELFF	TGCAGTGCTAGAGATTGGCAGGGGACCGATCCGAACACCGGGGAGCTGTTTTTT
TRBD2	TRBJ2-7	few	TRBV7-9	CASSLGTSPYEQYF	TGTGCCAGCAGCTTAGGGACTAGCCCCTACGAGCAGTACTTC
TRBD2	TRBJ2-5	few	TRBV15	CATSRDWGGQETQYF	TGTGCCACCAGCAGAGATTGGGGGGGCCAAGAGACCCAGTACTTC
-	TRBJ1-1	many	TRBV11-2	CASSLVGGSTEAFF	TGTGCCAGCAGCTTAGTGGGGGGCAGCACTGAAGCTTTCTTT
-	TRBJ2-7	-	TRBV5-6	CASSFDPFLSYEQYF	TGTGCCAGCAGCTTTGATCCTTTCCTCTCCTACGAGCAGTACTTC
-	TRBJ2-2	few	TRBV4-2	CASSQDLSSASRNTGELFF	TGTGCCAGCAGCCAAGACCTTTCCTCGGCGAGCAGGAACACCGGGGAGCTGTTTTTT
TRBD1	TRBJ1-4	few	TRBV6-6	CASSSGDSQLFF	TGTGCCAGCAGTTCCGGGGACAGCCAACTGTTTTTT
TRBD2	TRBJ2-1	few	TRBV4-3	CASSQDKSGSPLRLGEQFF	TGCGCCAGCAGCCAAGACAAAAGCGGGAGCCCTCTCCGCCTAGGTGAGCAGTTCTTC